These T cell receptor beta chains were read from a single sample in a study of T cells in Graves' hyperthyroidism and ophthalmopathy. TCRdb itself ran the multiplex PCR reads through MiXCR, one entry per CDR3 protein. The sample records under 750,000 distinct CDR3 sequences, roughly 20% being singletons. The sample was blood. These receptors were taken from a woman in her forties or fifties with Graves' hyperthyroidism that later progressed to Graves' ophthalmopathy. Both conserved end residues are part of each CDR3. A D gene is named only where the DNA matches it firmly. A row's size may be missing; if present it is once, few, many or a size class.

size	V	D	J	CDR3	DNA
few	TRBV6-1	TRBD1	TRBJ2-7	CASSQPGGSYHEQYF	TGTGCCAGCAGTCAACCAGGGGGCTCTTATCACGAGCAGTACTTC
NA	TRBV3-1	NA	TRBJ1-1	CASSQDLPLNTEAFF	TGTGCCAGCAGCCAAGACTTACCCCTGAACACTGAAGCTTTCTTT
few	TRBV19	TRBD1	TRBJ2-7	CASSPAGTEFYEQYF	TGTGCCAGTAGTCCGGCAGGGACAGAGTTTTACGAGCAGTACTTC
many	TRBV12-3/TRBV12-4	TRBD1	TRBJ1-2	CASSKRTGADYGYTF	TGTGCCAGCAGTAAACGGACAGGGGCGGACTATGGCTACACCTTC
many	TRBV6-1	NA	TRBJ1-5	CASSEPGEGNQPQHF	TGTGCCAGCAGTGAACCAGGGGAGGGGAATCAGCCCCAGCATTTT
NA	TRBV29-1	NA	TRBJ1-2	CSVWAQTRDNYGYTF	TGCAGCGTTTGGGCCCAGACTCGTGATAACTATGGCTACACCTTC
NA	TRBV6-5	NA	TRBJ1-2	CASSLRPVSNGYTF	TGTGCCAGCAGTCTACGTCCCGTTTCGAATGGCTACACCTTC
many	TRBV5-1	NA	TRBJ2-7	CASSFSQGNEQYF	TGCGCCAGCAGCTTCTCACAGGGAAACGAGCAGTACTTC
few	TRBV27	TRBD2	TRBJ2-7	CASTSLGSGAYEQYF	TGTGCCAGCACCTCCCTCGGGAGCGGGGCCTACGAGCAGTACTTC
NA	TRBV11-3	NA	TRBJ1-2	CASSFMCGEPNYGYTF	TGTGCCAGCAGCTTCATGTGTGGCGAGCCTAACTATGGCTACACCTTC
many	TRBV3-1	NA	TRBJ1-5	CASSPGRINQPQHF	TGTGCCAGCAGCCCGGGACGCATCAATCAGCCCCAGCATTTT
NA	TRBV7-9	NA	TRBJ2-7	CASTSGYEQYF	TGTGCCAGCACCTCTGGATACGAGCAGTACTTC
NA	TRBV6-1	NA	TRBJ1-6	CASRRAGNSPLHF	TGTGCCAGCAGACGAGCAGGGAATTCACCCCTCCACTTT
NA	TRBV12-3/TRBV12-4	NA	TRBJ1-1	CASTSHAGGTEAFF	TGTGCCAGCACCTCGCACGCCGGGGGCACTGAAGCTTTCTTT
many	TRBV2	TRBD2	TRBJ2-5	CASTRLAGGETQYF	TGTGCCAGCACCCGACTAGCGGGGGGAGAGACCCAGTACTTC
many	TRBV7-8	NA	TRBJ2-3	CASSDRRADTQYF	TGTGCCAGCAGCGACCGACGGGCAGATACGCAGTATTTT
NA	TRBV7-2	NA	TRBJ1-1	CASSLAFGRDTEAFF	TGTGCCAGCAGCTTAGCGTTTGGCAGGGACACTGAAGCTTTCTTT
few	TRBV7-7	NA	TRBJ2-5	CASSRDTGDVETQYF	TGTGCTAGCAGCCGGGACACCGGCGATGTGGAGACCCAGTACTTC
NA	TRBV4-1	NA	TRBJ1-2	CASSQETVANYGYTF	TGCGCCAGCAGCCAAGAGACAGTAGCTAACTATGGCTACACCTTC
NA	TRBV7-2	TRBD2	TRBJ2-5	CASSPTGTSGRASGETQYF	TGTGCCAGCAGCCCCACCGGGACTAGCGGGAGGGCCTCTGGGGAGACCCAGTACTTC
few	TRBV2	TRBD2	TRBJ2-1	CANSEEWTSGGPSSYNEQFF	TGTGCCAACAGTGAAGAGTGGACTAGCGGGGGGCCCAGCTCCTACAATGAGCAGTTCTTC
many	TRBV7-9	TRBD1	TRBJ2-7	CASSFVPGQGNEQYF	TGTGCCAGCAGCTTCGTCCCGGGACAGGGGAACGAGCAGTACTTC
once	TRBV25-1	NA	TRBJ2-1	CASSDSGGPYNEQFF	TGTGCCAGCAGTGACTCGGGGGGCCCCTACAATGAGCAGTTCTTC
many	TRBV5-1	TRBD1	TRBJ2-7	CASSRGTGGYEQYF	TGTGCCAGCAGCCGAGGGACAGGGGGCTACGAGCAGTACTTC
NA	TRBV5-4	NA	TRBJ1-3	CASSFPAAGASGNTIYF	TGTGCCAGCAGCTTCCCCGCGGCAGGGGCTTCTGGAAACACCATATATTTT
many	TRBV11-3	TRBD1	TRBJ2-2	CASSTRTGVDTGELFF	TGTGCCAGCAGCACCAGGACAGGGGTCGACACCGGGGAGCTGTTTTTT
few	TRBV6-2/TRBV6-3	TRBD1	TRBJ1-1	CASSYSPTGDSEAFF	TGTGCCAGCAGTTACTCCCCGACAGGGGATTCTGAAGCTTTCTTT
few	TRBV10-3	NA	TRBJ2-2	CAISVGTGELFF	TGTGCCATCAGTGTGGGGACCGGGGAGCTGTTTTTT
NA	TRBV9	NA	TRBJ1-2	CASSFGQDATYGYTF	TGTGCCAGCAGCTTCGGACAAGATGCAACGTATGGCTACACCTTC
few	TRBV6-5	NA	TRBJ1-6	CASSSVRAGAYNSPLHF	TGTGCCAGCAGTTCGGTGCGAGCTGGGGCCTATAATTCACCCCTCCACTTT
NA	TRBV6-5	NA	TRBJ1-4	CASSYYPSEKLFF	TGTGCCAGCAGTTACTATCCAAGCGAAAAACTGTTTTTT
NA	TRBV6-1	TRBD1	TRBJ1-3	CASSEAGTGRPRGNTIYF	TGTGCCAGCAGTGAAGCGGGGACAGGGCGCCCTAGGGGAAACACCATATATTTT
NA	TRBV20-1	NA	TRBJ2-2	CSARGPGLLLGELFF	TGCAGTGCTAGAGGGCCGGGACTGCTACTAGGGGAGCTGTTTTTT
many	TRBV11-3	TRBD2	TRBJ2-3	CASSLQLAGREDTQYF	TGTGCCAGCAGCCTCCAACTAGCGGGGAGGGAAGATACGCAGTATTTT
NA	TRBV12-3/TRBV12-4	NA	TRBJ1-2	CASSLKRGGLTNYGYTF	TGTGCCAGCAGTTTAAAAAGGGGGGGACTGACGAACTATGGCTACACCTTC
NA	TRBV5-1	NA	TRBJ1-2	CASSLMRGSNYGYTF	TGCGCCAGCAGCTTGATGAGGGGATCTAACTATGGCTACACCTTC
few	TRBV9	NA	TRBJ2-7	CASSQGSDTHYEQYF	TGTGCCAGCAGCCAGGGGTCGGATACCCACTACGAGCAGTACTTC
NA	TRBV20-1	TRBD2	TRBJ2-5	CSARDLLTSGGQETQYF	TGCAGTGCTAGAGACTTGCTGACTAGCGGGGGGCAAGAGACCCAGTACTTC
few	TRBV6-1	TRBD2	TRBJ2-2	CASSFPSGGATGELFF	TGTGCCAGCAGTTTTCCTAGCGGGGGGGCCACCGGGGAGCTGTTTTTT
NA	TRBV30	NA	TRBJ1-4	CAWSVLQGRYEKLFF	TGTGCCTGGAGTGTTCTCCAGGGGAGGTATGAAAAACTGTTTTTT
many	TRBV11-2	TRBD1	TRBJ1-2	CASTDRDRGFYYGYTF	TGTGCCAGCACCGACCGGGACAGGGGCTTTTACTATGGCTACACCTTC
many	TRBV18	TRBD1	TRBJ1-1	CASSRQGETEAFF	TGTGCCAGCTCTCGACAGGGGGAAACTGAAGCTTTCTTT
NA	TRBV20-1	NA	TRBJ2-7	CSAIAYTYEQYF	TGCAGTGCAATAGCGTACACCTACGAGCAGTACTTC
NA	TRBV20-1	NA	TRBJ1-3	CSASRESGNTIYF	TGCAGTGCTAGTAGGGAGTCTGGAAACACCATATATTTT
many	TRBV5-1	NA	TRBJ1-1	CASTPREGTNTEAFF	TGCGCCAGTACTCCTAGGGAGGGCACGAACACTGAAGCTTTCTTT
NA	TRBV20-1	NA	TRBJ2-3	CSASWVVTDTQYF	TGCAGTGCTAGCTGGGTCGTCACAGATACGCAGTATTTT
NA	TRBV5-4	TRBD2	TRBJ2-5	CASSQRGGLGETQYF	TGTGCCAGCAGCCAGCGCGGGGGGTTGGGGGAGACCCAGTACTTC
NA	TRBV7-9	TRBD1	TRBJ1-4	CASSLKQGGTNEKLFF	TGTGCCAGCAGCCTAAAACAGGGGGGAACTAATGAAAAACTGTTTTTT
many	TRBV24-1	NA	TRBJ2-2	CATSDPRAPNTGELFF	TGTGCCACCAGTGATCCTAGGGCTCCGAACACCGGGGAGCTGTTTTTT
few	TRBV12-3/TRBV12-4	NA	TRBJ2-1	CASSLIGVWGNEQFF	TGTGCCAGCAGTTTAATCGGGGTGTGGGGCAATGAGCAGTTCTTC
many	TRBV3-1	NA	TRBJ1-1	CASSSAMNGPEAFF	TGTGCCAGCAGCTCCGCTATGAACGGACCTGAAGCTTTCTTT
NA	TRBV29-1	NA	TRBJ1-2	CSAEGVNYGYTF	TGCAGCGCCGAAGGGGTGAACTATGGCTACACCTTC
NA	TRBV6-2/TRBV6-3	NA	TRBJ1-5	CASEGVSWYSNQPQHF	TGTGCCAGTGAGGGTGTCTCATGGTATAGCAATCAGCCCCAGCATTTT
few	TRBV5-1	TRBD2	TRBJ2-5	CASRQSGGSGETQYF	TGCGCCAGCAGGCAAAGCGGGGGTTCTGGGGAGACCCAGTACTTC
many	TRBV7-9	NA	TRBJ2-7	CASSPTGEQYF	TGTGCCAGCAGCCCGACCGGCGAGCAGTACTTC
many	TRBV20-1	TRBD1	TRBJ2-5	CSAEGNTGTGQETQYF	TGCAGTGCTGAGGGTAACACCGGGACAGGCCAAGAGACCCAGTACTTC